Listed below are T cell receptor beta chains from one sample, sequenced in a study of blood T cell repertoires in COVID-19. Sequenced by immunoSEQ multiplex PCR; TCRdb stores in-frame clones only, minus some. Altogether about 180,000 clones are present, 70% to 90% being singletons, with the ten largest covering 7% to 10%. Sequencing input: peripheral blood. All receptors derive from a man aged 50-59 years with active or convalescent COVID-19. The CDR3 runs from the conserved cysteine through the conserved F or W. D genes are given only for firm matches. Clone sizes are given selectively: once, few, many, or a class where the clone is expanded.

clone_size	v_call	d_call	j_call	cdr3_aa	cdr3_nt
-	TRBV30	-	TRBJ2-7	CAWSPGTPEQYF	TGTGCCTGGAGTCCGGGAACACCCGAGCAGTACTTC
-	TRBV30	-	TRBJ2-5	CAQRGETQYF	TGTGCTCAACGGGGGGAGACCCAGTACTTC
few	TRBV30	TRBD1	TRBJ2-7	CAWSVGTGYYEQYF	TGTGCCTGGAGTGTAGGGACAGGGTACTACGAGCAGTACTTC
once	TRBV12-3/TRBV12-4	-	TRBJ2-7	CASSAGEIYEQYF	TGTGCCAGCAGTGCAGGGGAAATCTACGAGCAGTACTTC
-	TRBV28	TRBD1	TRBJ2-7	CASTLNNRGNEQYF	TGTGCCAGCACCCTAAACAACAGGGGGAACGAGCAGTACTTC
-	TRBV7-2	-	TRBJ1-6	CASSLGSSRRNSTPLHF	TGTGCCAGCAGCTTAGGTTCTTCGCGGAGAAATTCTACACCCCTCCACTTT
few	TRBV2	TRBD1	TRBJ2-2	CASTRQGLLVTGELFF	TGTGCCAGCACTCGACAGGGTCTACTTGTTACCGGGGAGCTGTTTTTT
-	TRBV27	-	TRBJ2-7	CASSLAQQALVYEQYF	TGTGCCAGCAGTTTAGCCCAGCAGGCCCTGGTCTACGAGCAGTACTTC
-	TRBV12-5	-	TRBJ2-2	CASGFHIGTYTGELFF	TGTGCTAGTGGTTTCCACATCGGGACATACACCGGGGAGCTGTTTTTT
few	TRBV7-6	-	TRBJ1-5	CASSQGQGSNQPQHF	TGTGCCAGCAGCCAAGGGCAGGGGAGCAATCAGCCCCAGCATTTT
once	TRBV29-1	-	TRBJ1-5	CSVSGGSHQPQHF	TGCAGCGTTAGCGGTGGGTCCCATCAGCCCCAGCATTTT
-	TRBV5-6	TRBD1	TRBJ1-2	CASRPWGQGDGYTF	TGTGCCAGCAGGCCCTGGGGGCAGGGGGATGGCTACACCTTC
-	TRBV6-1	TRBD1	TRBJ1-2	CASSEDDGGGFGYTF	TGTGCCAGCAGTGAAGATGATGGAGGGGGCTTTGGCTACACCTTC
-	TRBV6-4	-	TRBJ2-1	CASSDTHSATSSYNEQFF	TGTGCCAGCAGTGACACACATAGCGCTACGAGCTCCTACAATGAGCAGTTCTTC
-	TRBV19	-	TRBJ2-2	CASSIGPRGDDTGELFF	TGTGCCAGTAGTATAGGGCCCCGGGGAGATGACACCGGGGAGCTGTTTTTT
-	TRBV19	TRBD1	TRBJ1-1	CASSIQGTGNTEAFF	TGTGCCAGTAGTATTCAGGGGACAGGGAACACTGAAGCTTTCTTT
-	TRBV29-1	TRBD1	TRBJ1-1	CSARTGGRDDTEAFF	TGCAGCGCCAGAACAGGGGGCAGAGACGACACTGAAGCTTTCTTT
-	TRBV14	-	TRBJ1-1	CASSQPGQGMNTEAFF	TGTGCCAGCAGCCAACCTGGGCAGGGGATGAACACTGAAGCTTTCTTT
-	TRBV28	-	TRBJ1-3	CASSYGSGNTIYF	TGTGCCAGCAGTTACGGTAGTGGAAACACCATATATTTT
-	TRBV7-2	-	TRBJ2-7	CASSLEKENSYEQYF	TGTGCCAGCAGCTTAGAAAAGGAGAACTCCTACGAGCAGTACTTC
once	TRBV6-2/TRBV6-3	TRBD2	TRBJ2-1	CASSQIGTSGVNEQFF	TGTGCCAGCAGTCAAATTGGGACTAGCGGGGTTAATGAGCAGTTCTTC
-	TRBV29-1	TRBD1	TRBJ2-5	CSVEGRGQETQYF	TGCAGCGTTGAAGGCAGGGGGCAAGAGACCCAGTACTTC
-	TRBV24-1	TRBD1	TRBJ1-2	CATSDPRENDRVGNYGYTF	TGTGCCACCAGTGACCCTAGAGAAAATGACAGGGTGGGGAACTATGGCTACACCTTC
-	TRBV3-1/TRBV3-2	-	TRBJ2-7	CASSSGTSYEQYF	TGTGCCAGCAGCTCGGGAACCTCCTACGAGCAGTACTTC
-	TRBV6-5	-	TRBJ2-7	CASSYRVGGRGYEQYF	TGTGCCAGCAGTTACCGGGTAGGGGGGAGGGGATACGAGCAGTACTTC
-	TRBV6-5	TRBD1	TRBJ1-2	CASSARTGYNYGYTF	TGTGCCAGCAGCGCCCGGACAGGGTACAACTATGGCTACACCTTC
-	TRBV28	TRBD1	TRBJ1-1	CASRRDRGAEAFF	TGTGCCAGCAGACGGGACAGGGGGGCTGAAGCTTTCTTT
-	TRBV2	TRBD1	TRBJ1-6	CASSLTQGPNSPLHF	TGTGCCAGCAGTCTCACACAGGGGCCGAATTCACCCCTCCACTTT
-	TRBV6-5	TRBD2	TRBJ2-3	CASSYSGGSDTQYF	TGTGCCAGCAGTTACAGCGGGGGCTCAGATACGCAGTATTTT
once	TRBV25-1	-	TRBJ1-6	CASSESLQGGNSPLHF	TGTGCCAGCAGTGAAAGTCTTCAGGGAGGGAATTCACCCCTCCACTTT
-	TRBV20-1	TRBD2	TRBJ2-5	CSASPGTSGETQYF	TGCAGTGCTAGTCCCGGGACTAGCGGGGAGACCCAGTACTTC
-	TRBV24-1	-	TRBJ2-7	CATSDGTGIPYEQYF	TGTGCCACCAGTGATGGAACCGGGATTCCCTACGAGCAGTACTTC
-	TRBV27	TRBD1	TRBJ2-7	CATPGQGTYEQYF	TGTGCCACTCCGGGACAGGGAACCTACGAGCAGTACTTC
-	TRBV2	-	TRBJ1-4	CASRNNRVSEKLFF	TGTGCCAGCAGAAATAACAGGGTTTCTGAAAAACTGTTTTTT
-	TRBV13	TRBD1	TRBJ1-2	CASSLYAGQGINSYTF	TGTGCCAGCAGCTTATACGCGGGACAGGGAATAAATAGCTACACCTTC
-	TRBV30	-	TRBJ1-2	CALREGNYGYTF	TGTGCCCTAAGGGAGGGGAACTATGGCTACACCTTC
few	TRBV11-2	-	TRBJ2-1	CASSLATGPPGDRRNEQFF	TGTGCCAGCAGCTTAGCCACGGGCCCCCCGGGAGATAGACGGAATGAGCAGTTCTTC
-	TRBV7-2	-	TRBJ1-1	CASSLVGGVTEAFF	TGTGCCAGCAGCTTAGTAGGTGGAGTCACTGAAGCTTTCTTT
-	TRBV29-1	TRBD2	TRBJ2-3	CSVDSGRWEDTQYF	TGCAGCGTAGATAGCGGGAGGTGGGAAGATACGCAGTATTTT
-	TRBV10-3	TRBD1	TRBJ1-2	CAISRTGDYGYTF	TGTGCCATCAGTCGGACAGGTGACTATGGCTACACCTTC
-	TRBV7-6	-	TRBJ2-7	CASSLAGHEQYF	TGTGCCAGCAGCTTAGCGGGCCACGAGCAGTACTTC
-	TRBV6-5	-	TRBJ2-7	CASSLGLWYEQYF	TGTGCCAGCAGTCTGGGACTTTGGTACGAGCAGTACTTC
-	TRBV7-6	TRBD1	TRBJ2-2	CASSLGRQGYGELFF	TGTGCCAGCAGCTTAGGCAGACAGGGTTACGGGGAGCTGTTTTTT
-	TRBV4-1	-	TRBJ1-1	CASSQDLTGNTEAFF	TGCGCCAGCAGCCAAGATCTCACAGGAAACACTGAAGCTTTCTTT
-	TRBV6-2/TRBV6-3	TRBD1	TRBJ2-7	CASSSQGVTTYEQYF	TGTGCCAGCAGCTCACAGGGGGTTACGACCTACGAGCAGTACTTC